This T cell receptor beta chain was recorded in a study of T cell clonality in common variable immunodeficiency (dated by TCRdb to about 2015). Standard criteria, namely reduction of serum IgG, IgA and/or IgM below the normal range together with specific antibody deficiency, were applied for the diagnosis of CVID. There were 40 to 50 subjects in the CVID group (about 29 male and roughly 15 female), ranging in age from roughly 9 to 65 years, with a mean age of about 40. Predominantly Caucasian heritage was noted among both the CVID patients and the healthy controls. Replacement immunoglobulin therapy had been administered to all CVID subjects for at least one year at the time of study participation. No CVID subject was ill or taking immunomodulatory or immunosuppressive medication when blood was collected. Heparinized peripheral whole blood samples of roughly 5 to 8 ml were obtained from each donor. TCRbeta CDR3 repertoires were sequenced from genomic DNA of adults with common variable immune deficiency (CVID) and healthy adult controls. Diluted blood was density-centrifuged over Hypaque 1077 or Ficoll-Paque to isolate peripheral blood mononuclear cells. Genomic DNA was extracted from unsorted mononuclear cells by Qiagen column purification or by a centrifugation-based method.

This clone was seen a handful of times. The antigen it binds to is not known. The full study reports these points: Fewer TCRbeta clones were shared among CVID subjects than among healthy controls (p < 0.0001). CVID TCRbeta sequences were reported to have fewer deletions and N-nucleotide insertions and to lack highly modified clones with 13 or more V deletions. Correlations between repertoire features and clinical complications were limited by patient heterogeneity within the CVID cohort. The authors noted that sequencing repertoires of T cell subpopulations would be needed to clarify what caused the increased clonality in CVID. Although equal DNA input was used, an average of about 81,820 unique sequences per sample was obtained for controls, compared with approximately 30,000 for CVID samples. TCRbeta clonality was higher in CVID subjects than in healthy controls (t-test p = 0.018), and the increase was most characteristic of about a third of subjects.

For sequencing, equivalent amounts of genomic DNA were input from CVID and control samples. For every sample, a 60 bp segment covering the rearranged TCRbeta CDR3 region was amplified and then sequenced. The immunoSEQ assay, a bias-corrected multiplex PCR with high-throughput sequencing, was employed for TCRbeta amplification. Concerning the study's data processing: Every unique nucleotide sequence was considered a clone and was annotated with V, D and J genes, copy number and frequency. Sequences were labeled productive if in frame, and non-productive if out of frame or containing stop codons. As previously described, clonality was calculated on the basis of Shannon's entropy. The predicted amino acid sequences of productive clones were used to derive the mean CDR3 Kyte-Doolittle hydropathy. Hierarchical clustering of scaled V gene usage was performed with the R hclust function using Manhattan distance and complete linkage. Clone sharing by CDR3 amino acid sequence was assessed by resampling 12 repertoires per group over 100 rounds. The repertoires were screened for some 70 published EBV-specific TCRbeta sequences and approximately 230 published CMV-specific TCRbeta sequences. Analysis left out a couple of CVID samples that produced under 10,000 sequences, so 35 to 50 CVID repertoires remained. In its TCRdb copy, this immuneACCESS table keeps in-frame sequences only and misses some clones. Where compared with another copy, unresolved V genes explain less than half of these, and the others have no known cause. For V, J and clone size, that table is used; D and trimming come from the DNA. The sample counts about 33,000 clones, each observed more than once. The ten largest clones take up 5.5% to 7% of the sample.

The origin of this receptor is a human donor with common variable immunodeficiency. Sequenced material: peripheral blood mononuclear cells.

CDR3 bases read: TGTGCCAGTAGTGAGGACAGAGCGAACACCGGGGAG. Its translation reads: CASSEDRANTGE. The whole CDR3 sequence reads CASSEDRANTGELFF. The chain links TRBV19 with TRBJ2-2; the D gene is perhaps TRBD1, on 6 matching bases. Coverage ceases 3 residues before the CDR3 finishes, and the germline J gene fills in the end. V is shortened by 5 bases, J by 0 bases, and the region joining them spans 10 bases. As encoded in the germline V gene (reference sequence), CDR1 is LNHDA while CDR2 is SQIVND. The CDR3 starts with the cysteine, ends with the phenylalanine, and has 15 residues. Only the CDR3 bases that were read are kept: 36 of them, in frame from base 1.